A single sample is the source of the 20 T cell receptor beta chains below, sequenced in a study of blood T cell repertoires in COVID-19. The repertoire was sequenced with immunoSEQ multiplex PCR; TCRdb's copy has only in-frame clones and lacks some. Here the sample spans under 140,000 clones, about 70% being singletons. Material for sequencing was peripheral blood. The receptors shown here come from a woman aged 55-70 years with acute or convalescent COVID-19.

The V call is TRBV19, the J call TRBJ2-1, with TRBD2 matching over 9 bases. The CDR3 totals 17 residues. Germline-derived CDR1 and CDR2 are LNHDA and SQIVND (reference sequence). The V and J ends lost 7 bases and 4 bases, in that order; junction bases with no gene match: 14. The CDR3 nucleotides read TGTGCCAGTACCAATATTGGGAGGCGGGGGGGGTACAATGAGCAGTTCTTC. Translating gives CASTNIGRRGGYNEQFF.

The chain employs TRBV4-1 and TRBJ2-7; tentatively, D is TRBD2 (6 bases). V was clipped by 6 bases and J by 4 bases, with 19 bases between them. Germline loops: CDR1 MGHRA, CDR2 YSYEKL. CDR3 length: 15 residues. The CDR3 here is CASRSIGGSTYEQYF. Here the CDR3 DNA reads TGCGCCAGCAGATCAATCGGGGGAAGTACTTACGAGCAGTACTTC.

This chain connects TRBV11-2 to TRBJ2-2; 14 bases map to TRBD2. Germline CDR1 reads SGHAT; CDR2 reads FQNNGV. The CDR3 covers 15 residues. J was trimmed by 5 bases and V by 4 bases; bases with no gene match: 0. This chain's CDR3 is CASSWTSGGTGELFF. In nucleotides, the CDR3 is TGTGCCAGCAGCTGGACTAGCGGGGGGACCGGGGAGCTGTTTTTT.

The chain joins TRBV19 to TRBJ2-3; 7 bases match TRBD1. The trim removed 5 bases at V and 6 bases at J, leaving 2 bases unmatched. Germline CDR1 LNHDA, CDR2 SQIVND (reference sequence). The CDR3 covers 12 residues. The CDR3 here is CASSVQGDTQYF. CDR3 DNA: TGTGCCAGTAGTGTACAGGGGGATACGCAGTATTTT.

DNA of the CDR3: TGCGCCAGCAGCTTGGCCCAGGGGACAGGGAATTCACCCCTCCACTTT. Protein sequence: CASSLAQGTGNSPLHF. The V gene is TRBV5-1, the J gene TRBJ1-6, with 9 nucleotides matching TRBD1. There are 16 residues in the CDR3. CDR1 SGHRS and CDR2 YFSETQ come from the germline V gene. J gave up 7 bases and V 0 bases, and 5 bases lay outside the gene matches.

The V and J genes are TRBV30 and TRBJ1-1; D unresolved. Germline V gene lookup returns CDR1 GTSNPN and CDR2 SVGIG (reference sequence). This CDR3 is 12 amino acids long. V was pared by 2 bases and J by 9 bases, with 13 bases between. The CDR3 DNA reads as TGTGCCTGGAGTAAGGACTACACCCAAGCTTTCTTT. It codes for CAWSKDYTQAFF.

V usage is TRBV7-3 and J usage is TRBJ2-3; the D gene is possibly TRBD1 (5 bases). CDR3 length: 15 amino acids. Per germline, CDR1 SGHTA and CDR2 FQGTGA. The germline V and J ends were trimmed by 0 bases and 0 bases, with 7 bases remaining between them. CDR3 nucleotide sequence: TGTGCCAGCAGCTTAACCAGGGTTAGCACAGATACGCAGTATTTT. It encodes CASSLTRVSTDTQYF.

The chain uses TRBV7-9 and TRBJ1-2; D gene uncertain. Germline assignment: CDR1 SEHNR and CDR2 FQNEAQ (reference sequence). The CDR3 has 12 residues. V was trimmed by 4 bases and J by 3 bases, leaving 6 bases between them. The CDR3 DNA is TGTGCCAGCAGCTCTAGTGACTATGGCTACACCTTC. Protein sequence: CASSSSDYGYTF.

This clone was observed once. This chain uses TRBV6-1 with TRBJ1-1; no reliable D call. This CDR3 comprises 14 residues. Germline V CDR1 and CDR2: MNHNS, SASEGT. Trimming removed 0 bases from V and 4 bases from J, with 9 bases in between. The CDR3 region is CASSEARLTTEAFF. Here the CDR3 DNA reads TGTGCCAGCAGTGAAGCGAGGCTTACCACTGAAGCTTTCTTT.

The sample holds a few counts of this clone. This sequence joins TRBV7-8 and TRBJ1-6, with D perhaps TRBD1 (6 bases). With 4 bases removed from V and 9 bases from J, the gap between germline ends came to 22 bases. Germline V gene sequence: CDR1 SGHVS, CDR2 FQNEAQ. The CDR3 has 17 residues. The CDR3 coding sequence is TGTGCCAGCAGCTCCACCCTCGGACAGTTTTATTCTTCACCCCTCCACTTT. Protein product: CASSSTLGQFYSSPLHF. The whole variable domain, remainder taken from reference TRBV7-8 and TRBJ1-6, is GAGVSQSPRYKVAKRGQDVALRCDPISGHVSLFWYQQALGQGPEFLTYFQNEAQLDKSGLPSDRFFAERPEGSVSTLKIQRTQQEDSAVYLCASSSTLGQFYSSPLHFGNGTRLTVT.

The chain recombines TRBV3-1 (or the pseudogene TRBV3-2) with TRBJ2-1, with D possibly matching TRBD2 (6 bases). Germline values: CDR1 LGHDT, CDR2 YNNKEL (reference sequence). The CDR3 runs 15 residues. V dropped 4 bases and J dropped 16 bases, with 26 bases sitting between them. CDR3 region: CASSPPKEGPLEFFF. The CDR3 coding sequence is TGTGCCAGCAGCCCACCTAAGGAGGGTCCCTTGGAGTTCTTCTTC.

This clone has a handful of counts. The chain couples TRBV10-1 to TRBJ2-7; 7 positions agree with TRBD1. With V trimmed by 3 bases and J by 4 bases, 3 bases remained unmatched. The CDR3 sequence is 13 residues long. CDR1 is WNHNN and CDR2 is SYGVQD in the germline V gene (reference sequence). The CDR3 sequence is CASSDFRGYEQYF. CDR3 nucleotides: TGCGCCAGCAGTGATTTCAGGGGGTACGAGCAGTACTTC.

V is TRBV24-1 and J is TRBJ2-1, with TRBD1 matching 9 bases. CDR3 length: 16 residues. Germline lookup yields CDR1 KGHDR and CDR2 SFDVKD. Unmatched junction bases numbered 10, after V lost 4 bases and J lost 7 bases. CDR3 region: CATSDEGQGSGNEQFF. The CDR3 DNA follows: TGTGCCACCAGTGACGAGGGACAGGGAAGCGGGAATGAGCAGTTCTTC.

This clone was observed a handful of times. V usage is TRBV7-2 and J usage is TRBJ1-2; 7 bases are shared with TRBD1. Trimming at V came to 5 bases and at J to 8 bases, leaving 17 bases not matched to a gene. Germline CDR1 is SGHTA and CDR2 is FQGNSA. The CDR3 is 16 amino acids. The CDR3: CASSQLMGTVAQGYTF. CDR3 coding DNA: TGTGCCAGCAGCCAACTAATGGGGACAGTCGCTCAAGGCTACACCTTC.

This clone was seen only a few times. The chain employs TRBV27 and TRBJ1-4, with TRBD1 as a possible D gene (5 bases). CDR1 and CDR2 from the germline V gene are MNHEY and SMNVEV (reference sequence). Trimming shortened V by 4 bases and J by 5 bases, and 11 bases separated the two germline ends. The CDR3 totals 14 residues. CDR3 coding DNA: TGTGCCAGCAGTTGGTCGCAGGGAAATGAAAAACTGTTTTTT. Translating it yields CASSWSQGNEKLFF.

This clone showed up just a few times. The chain employs TRBV28 and TRBJ1-6; D not certain. V dropped 3 bases and J dropped 1 base, with 7 bases sitting between them. CDR3 size: 15 residues. Germline assignment: CDR1 MDHEN and CDR2 SYDVKM. CDR3 nucleotide sequence: TGTGCCAGCAGTTTTGGGAGGTCCTATAATTCACCCCTCCACTTT. Encoded protein: CASSFGRSYNSPLHF. The complete variable domain, with remaining parts taken from reference TRBV28 and TRBJ1-6, reads DVKVTQSSRYLVKRTGEKVFLECVQDMDHENMFWYRQDPGLGLRLIYFSYDVKMKEKGDIPEGYSVSREKKERFSLILESASTNQTSMYLCASSFGRSYNSPLHFGNGTRLTVT.

The chain uses TRBV5-1 and TRBJ2-7, with D possibly matching TRBD2 (5 bases). Trimming took off 1 base at V and 1 base at J, with 9 bases between the two ends. The CDR3 covers 14 residues. The germline CDR1 and CDR2 sequences are SGHRS and YFSETQ. The CDR3 loop reads CASSLTEGSYEQYF. Here the CDR3 DNA reads TGCGCCAGCAGCTTGACAGAGGGATCCTACGAGCAGTACTTC.

For the CDR3, the DNA is TGTGCCAGCAGCTTGGGTGGGACTAAAGAGACCCAGTACTTC. Translated: CASSLGGTKETQYF. V gene TRBV5-4 combines with J gene TRBJ2-5, with 7 bases matching TRBD2. In germline, CDR1 is SGHNT, CDR2 YYREEE (reference sequence). This CDR3 spans 14 amino acids. J lost 3 bases, V lost 0 bases, and 2 bases had no gene match.

The chain has TRBV5-1 and TRBJ2-1; the match to TRBD1 covers 9 bases. This CDR3 spans 16 amino acids. Germline V gene lookup returns CDR1 SGHRS and CDR2 YFSETQ. The ends lost 0 bases at V and 6 bases at J; junction bases unmatched: 7. The CDR3 DNA sequence: TGCGCCAGCAGCTTGGTAGACAGGGGGGGATTCAATGAGCAGTTCTTC. This translates into CASSLVDRGGFNEQFF.

V usage is TRBV27 and J usage is TRBJ1-6, with 8 bases lining up with TRBD1. Germline CDR1 MNHEY, CDR2 SMNVEV (reference sequence). This CDR3 is built from 17 residues. Trimming removed 7 bases from V and 6 bases from J; junction bases left unmatched: 14. DNA for the CDR3: TGTGCCAGCAAAACGGCCAGGGGGCGCGGGGGTAATTCACCCCTCCACTTT. It translates to CASKTARGRGGNSPLHF.